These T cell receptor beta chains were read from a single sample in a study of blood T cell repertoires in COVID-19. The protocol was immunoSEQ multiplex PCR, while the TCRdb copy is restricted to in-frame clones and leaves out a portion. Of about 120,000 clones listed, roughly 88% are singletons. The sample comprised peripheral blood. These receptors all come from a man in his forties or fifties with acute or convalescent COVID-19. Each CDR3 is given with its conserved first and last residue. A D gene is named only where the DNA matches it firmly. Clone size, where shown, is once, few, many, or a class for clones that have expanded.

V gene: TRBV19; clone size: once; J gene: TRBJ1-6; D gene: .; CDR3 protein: CASSVRPGDHNSPLHF; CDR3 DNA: TGTGCCAGTAGTGTCCGACCAGGGGATCATAATTCACCCCTCCACTTT
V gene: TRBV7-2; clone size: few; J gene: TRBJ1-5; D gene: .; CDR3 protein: CASSFERNQPQHF; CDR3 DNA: TGTGCCAGCAGCTTCGAGAGAAATCAGCCCCAGCATTTT
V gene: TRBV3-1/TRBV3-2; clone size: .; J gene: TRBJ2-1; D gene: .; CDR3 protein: CASSQVSRAYNEQFF; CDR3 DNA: TGTGCCAGCAGCCAGGTGTCGCGGGCATACAATGAGCAGTTCTTC
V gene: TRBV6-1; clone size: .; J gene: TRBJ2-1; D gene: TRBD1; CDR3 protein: CASTPRDRGHNEQFF; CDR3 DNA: TGTGCCAGCACCCCACGGGACAGGGGGCACAATGAGCAGTTCTTC
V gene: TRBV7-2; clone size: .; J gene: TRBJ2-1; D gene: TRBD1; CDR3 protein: CASSLVRGSYNEQFF; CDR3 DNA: TGTGCCAGCAGCTTAGTCAGGGGGTCCTACAATGAGCAGTTCTTC
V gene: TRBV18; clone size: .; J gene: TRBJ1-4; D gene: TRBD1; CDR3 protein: CASSPRGTNEKLFF; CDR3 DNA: TGTGCCAGCTCACCCAGGGGGACTAATGAAAAACTGTTTTTT
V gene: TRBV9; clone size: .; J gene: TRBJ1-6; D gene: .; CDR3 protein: CASSGGRAAPGNSPLHF; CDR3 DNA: TGTGCCAGCAGCGGTGGGAGGGCAGCTCCGGGGAATTCACCCCTCCACTTT
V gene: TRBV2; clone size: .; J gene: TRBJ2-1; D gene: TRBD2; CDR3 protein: CASSEAGGPYNEQFF; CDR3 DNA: TGTGCCAGCAGTGAGGCGGGGGGCCCCTACAATGAGCAGTTCTTC
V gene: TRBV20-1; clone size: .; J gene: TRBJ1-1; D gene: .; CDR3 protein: CSASQEYYTEAFF; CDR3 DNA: TGCAGTGCTAGTCAGGAATATTACACTGAAGCTTTCTTT
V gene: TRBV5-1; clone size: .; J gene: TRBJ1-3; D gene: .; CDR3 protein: CASSPTAGLDTIYF; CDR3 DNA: TGCGCCAGCAGCCCCACCGCAGGGTTGGACACCATATATTTT
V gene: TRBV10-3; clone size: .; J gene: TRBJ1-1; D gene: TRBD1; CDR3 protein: CAISVDRSTEAFF; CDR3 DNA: TGTGCCATCAGTGTGGACAGGAGCACTGAAGCTTTCTTT
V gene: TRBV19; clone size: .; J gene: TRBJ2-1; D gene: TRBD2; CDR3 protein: CASRRTSGGTGSYNEQFF; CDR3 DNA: TGTGCCAGTAGGAGGACTAGCGGGGGGACCGGCTCCTACAATGAGCAGTTCTTC
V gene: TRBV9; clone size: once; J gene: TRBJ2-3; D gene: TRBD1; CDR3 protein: CASSVSGTGAPDTQYF; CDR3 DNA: TGTGCCAGCAGCGTATCCGGGACAGGGGCGCCAGATACGCAGTATTTT
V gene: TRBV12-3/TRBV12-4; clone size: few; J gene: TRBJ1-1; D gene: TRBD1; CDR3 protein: CASSFSGGEDFF; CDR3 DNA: TGTGCCAGCAGTTTCTCAGGGGGCGAGGATTTCTTT